The 5 T cell receptor beta chains below were found in one sample sequenced in a study of T cell repertoires in cytomegalovirus infection. TCRdb re-called the reads through MiXCR, storing one row per CDR3 protein. This table holds 300,000 to 400,000 distinct CDR3 sequences, around 25% found once. Antigens of these TCRs are unknown. The source was cultured PBMCs, collected from culture after CMV antigen stimulation. These receptors all stem from a human donor in good health (CMV status not recorded). Some clones in this sample may be carry-over from other donors' samples.

This clonotype was counted at least ten times. The rearrangement links TRBV7-2 to TRBJ1-5, with TRBD1 identical over 11 bases. This CDR3 comprises 14 residues. V shed 5 bases, J shed 11 bases, and the junction held 8 bases outside the gene matches. CDR1 and CDR2 (germline): SGHTA, FQGNSA. CDR3 DNA sequence: TGTGCCAGCAGCCCTGGACAGGGGGCCGTGTCCCAGCATTTT. Amino acids: CASSPGQGAVSQHF.

A few counts support this clonotype. The chain recombines TRBV7-2 with TRBJ1-1; 8 bases agree with TRBD1. The germline CDR1 and CDR2 sequences are SGHTA and FQGNSA. V lost 4 bases, J lost 12 bases, and 4 bases stayed unmatched. This CDR3 is 11 amino acids long. The CDR3 DNA reads TGTGCCAGCAGCTACAGGGGGGTGACTTTCTTT. It encodes CASSYRGVTFF. Filled out from reference TRBV7-2 and TRBJ1-1, the complete variable domain reads GAGVSQSPSNKVTEKGKDVELRCDPISGHTALYWYRQSLGQGLEFLIYFQGNSAPDKSGLPSDRFSAERTGGSVSTLTIQRTQQEDSAVYLCASSYRGVTFFGQGTRLTVV.

This clonotype has a count of ten or more. J is TRBJ1-6 and V is TRBV6-5, with D unclear. This CDR3 is 16 amino acids long. The germline V gene encodes CDR1 MNHEY and CDR2 SVGAGI. The V and J ends lost 0 bases and 9 bases respectively, with 15 bases between them. The CDR3 reads CASSYSGEIIGSPLHF. The CDR3 DNA reads TGTGCCAGCAGTTACTCCGGGGAAATAATTGGTTCACCCCTCCACTTT.

This chain links TRBV6-6 with TRBJ1-1; no firm D call. This CDR3 spans 16 amino acids. The germline gives CDR1 MNHNY, CDR2 SVGAGI (reference sequence). Between the trimmed V and J ends, which lost 0 bases and 0 bases, there was a span of 11 bases. The DNA of the CDR3 is TGTGCCAGCAGTTACTCGGGAACCCTTTTGAACACTGAAGCTTTCTTT. The encoded protein is CASSYSGTLLNTEAFF.

This clonotype was detected a few times. This rearrangement joins TRBV20-1 to TRBJ2-2; 7 bases are a match to TRBD1. The CDR3 has 15 residues. CDR1 and CDR2 from the germline V gene are DFQATT and SNEGSKA (reference sequence). The junction had 6 bases not matched to a gene; V was cut back by 3 bases and J by 2 bases. The chain's CDR3 is CSARNGQANTGELFF. The CDR3 nucleotides read TGCAGTGCTAGGAACGGACAGGCCAACACCGGGGAGCTGTTTTTT.